Listed here are 8 T cell receptor beta chains from one sample, sequenced in a study of identical twins. One entry per CDR3 protein, called by TCRdb with MiXCR from the 5' RACE reads. The sample yields 750,000 to 950,000 distinct CDR3 sequences, 9% to 15% seen once. Separately, the same data were catalogued under a study of yellow fever vaccine responses in identical twins.

Sequenced: PBMCs. Every receptor here comes from a woman in her late teens or twenties in good health.

This clonotype appeared many times. CDR3 nucleotides: TGCGCCAGCAGCTTGGGACAGGTCACCGGGGAGCTGTTTTTT. Encoded protein: CASSLGQVTGELFF. The chain uses TRBV5-1 and TRBJ2-2; TRBD1 might be the D (6 bases). The CDR3 covers 14 residues. Germline V gene data show CDR1 as SGHRS and CDR2 as YFSETQ. The germline V and J ends were trimmed by 0 bases and 4 bases, with 7 bases remaining between them.

This clonotype was recorded many times. The J gene is TRBJ1-5, the V gene TRBV4-1; D gene uncertain. The CDR3 runs to 15 residues. Between the trimmed V and J ends, which lost 0 bases and 2 bases, there was a span of 8 bases. Germline CDR1 reads MGHRA; CDR2 reads YSYEKL. CDR3 loop: CASSQDLRGNQPQHF. CDR3 bases: TGCGCCAGCAGCCAAGATCTTCGAGGCAATCAGCCCCAGCATTTT.

This clonotype came up a few times. The chain recombines TRBV3-1 with TRBJ1-1; D not resolved. Germline loops: CDR1 LGHDT, CDR2 YNNKEL (reference sequence). V was clipped by 4 bases and J by 2 bases, with 11 bases between them. This CDR3 region has 14 residues. DNA of the CDR3: TGTGCCAGCAGCCCCAACCGGGCCAACACTGAAGCTTTCTTT. It codes for CASSPNRANTEAFF.

This clonotype was seen a few times. The chain has TRBV29-1 and TRBJ2-1; 14 nucleotides line up with TRBD2. The CDR3 sequence is 14 residues long. Germline trimming cut 5 bases from V and 8 bases from J; bases unmatched to any gene: 5. CDR1 is SQVTM, CDR2 ANQGSEA, per germline. This CDR3 reads CSVWGTSGSDEQFF. The CDR3 coding sequence is TGCAGCGTTTGGGGGACTAGCGGGAGCGATGAGCAGTTCTTC.

Only a few counts were recorded for this clonotype. V is TRBV28 and J is TRBJ1-4; a possible D gene is TRBD1 (5 bases). Looked up from germline, CDR1 is MDHEN and CDR2 is SYDVKM. This CDR3 has 17 amino acids. V lost 1 base and J 4 bases, leaving 16 bases between the germline ends. Written as DNA, the CDR3 is TGTGCCAGCAGTTTATTTCTGAGGGGCCATGATAATGAAAAACTGTTTTTT. This gives the protein CASSLFLRGHDNEKLFF.

In DNA form, the CDR3 reads TGTGCCAGCAGCTACCAATCTAGCGGACCTTTGTCCCAGTACTTC. Protein: CASSYQSSGPLSQYF. This chain joins TRBV13 and TRBJ2-5; the match to TRBD2 covers 7 bases. Looked up from germline, CDR1 is PRHDT and CDR2 is FYEKMQ (reference sequence). The trim removed 4 bases at V and 9 bases at J, leaving 14 bases unmatched. There are 15 residues in the CDR3.

This clonotype was seen a few times. This chain links TRBV10-3 with TRBJ1-1, with 9 bases aligning to TRBD1. The CDR3 is 14 residues long. With V trimmed by 7 bases and J by 1 base, 4 bases remained unmatched. Germline V gene lookup returns CDR1 ENHRY and CDR2 SYGVKD. The CDR3 nucleotides are TGTGCCATCAACCCGACAGGGGGGAACACTGAAGCTTTCTTT. It codes for CAINPTGGNTEAFF.

This clonotype was counted only a few times. The chain joins TRBV6-2 or TRBV6-3 to TRBJ2-7; no clear D gene. This CDR3 is built from 15 residues. Germline V gene sequence: CDR1 MNHEY, CDR2 SVGEGT. V dropped 2 bases and J dropped 3 bases, with 14 bases sitting between them. CDR3 coding DNA: TGTGCCAGCAGTTACGGACCTGGACGGTACTACGAGCAGTACTTC. It is translated as CASSYGPGRYYEQYF.